The 2 T cell receptor beta chains in this list originate from one sample, sequenced in a study of blood T cells in healthy people across ages. A second PCR of 7 to 11 cycles used a sample-barcoded 5' primer and a J-beta primer mix. TCRdb ran MiXCR on the 5' RACE reads and lists one entry per CDR3 protein. This table has approximately 900,000 distinct CDR3 sequences, approximately 49% appearing once. The material sequenced was blood. The receptors shown here come from a man aged 25 to 40 in good health.

The chain has TRBV2 and TRBJ1-3; the D gene is possibly TRBD1 (6 bases). The CDR3 loop spans 15 amino acids. Between the trimmed V and J ends, which lost 2 bases and 4 bases, there was a span of 12 bases. CDR1 and CDR2 from the germline V gene are SNHLY and FYNNEI. CDR3 bases: TGTGCCAGCAGTGAAACAGGGCCCCAGGGAAACACCATATATTTT. This sequence encodes CASSETGPQGNTIYF.

V is TRBV29-1 and J is TRBJ2-7; D remains ambiguous. The CDR3 totals 14 residues. Germline values: CDR1 SQVTM, CDR2 ANQGSEA. The V end lost 4 bases, the J end lost 0 bases, and 13 bases lay between the germline ends. The CDR3 here is CSVGAPSSSYEQYF. The CDR3 coding sequence is TGCAGCGTTGGGGCCCCCTCAAGCTCCTACGAGCAGTACTTC.